Following are 27 T cell receptor beta chains from one sample sequenced in a study of blood T cell repertoires in COVID-19. TCRdb keeps only in-frame clones here, not all; method: immunoSEQ multiplex PCR. The sample includes 90,000 to 120,000 clones, about nine tenths seen only once; the top ten take 0.97%. Specimen: peripheral blood. Source of these receptors: a man in his 60s with acute or convalescent COVID-19.

This clone was counted a single time. The V gene is TRBV5-1, the J gene TRBJ2-7; 7 bases map to TRBD1. Germline V gives CDR1 SGHRS, CDR2 YFSETQ. V gave up 0 bases and J gave up 3 bases; unmatched junction bases: 6. CDR3 length equals 15 residues. The CDR3 spells CASSLETGSFYEQYF. DNA of the CDR3: TGCGCCAGCAGCTTGGAGACAGGGAGCTTCTACGAGCAGTACTTC. Using reference TRBV5-1 and TRBJ2-7 for the parts outside the CDR3, the full variable domain is KAGVTQTPRYLIKTRGQQVTLSCSPISGHRSVSWYQQTPGQGLQFLFEYFSETQRNKGNFPGRFSGRQFSNSRSEMNVSTLELGDSALYLCASSLETGSFYEQYFGPGTRLTVT.

This chain uses TRBV30 with TRBJ1-4; D call uncertain. Germline CDR1 reads GTSNPN; CDR2 reads SVGIG (reference sequence). Trimming cost V 3 bases and J 4 bases, with 12 bases left between them. This CDR3 has 14 residues. The CDR3 reads CAWRAGSNNEKLFF. The CDR3, as DNA: TGTGCCTGGAGGGCTGGGAGTAATAATGAAAAACTGTTTTTT. Variable domain in full (rest from reference TRBV30 and TRBJ1-4): SQTIHQWPATLVQPVGSPLSLECTVEGTSNPNLYWYRQAAGRGLQLLFYSVGIGQISSEVPQNLSASRPQDRQFILSSKKLLLSDSGFYLCAWRAGSNNEKLFFGSGTQLSVL.

This clone occurred a few times. The chain uses TRBV18 and TRBJ2-7, with 8 bases that match TRBD1. Germline V gene sequence: CDR1 KGHSH, CDR2 LQKENI. The ends lost 3 bases at V and 3 bases at J; junction bases unmatched: 4. This CDR3 comprises 14 residues. Here the CDR3 DNA reads TGTGCCAGCTCACCCCCGGACAGGGTCTACGAGCAGTACGTC. Translated: CASSPPDRVYEQYV.

This chain uses TRBV2 with TRBJ1-6, with TRBD1 matching 10 bases. J gave up 10 bases and V 5 bases, and 8 bases lay outside the gene matches. The CDR3 totals 15 residues. Germline V lookup: CDR1 SNHLY, CDR2 FYNNEI. CDR3 residues: CASSYPGQGFSPLHF. CDR3 nucleotide sequence: TGTGCCAGCAGTTATCCGGGACAGGGGTTCTCACCCCTCCACTTT.

The chain recombines TRBV5-1 with TRBJ2-3, with D perhaps TRBD2 (5 bases). Germline values: CDR1 SGHRS, CDR2 YFSETQ. The CDR3 totals 15 residues. The V end was cut by 0 bases, the J end by 2 bases, with 10 bases between. CDR3 bases: TGCGCCAGCAGCTTGGTGGACTCTCCCACAGATACGCAGTATTTT. This gives the protein CASSLVDSPTDTQYF.

V is TRBV30 and J is TRBJ2-3; no definite D call. The CDR3 extends over 13 amino acids. The V and J ends lost 0 bases and 4 bases respectively, with 8 bases between them. Germline V CDR1 and CDR2: GTSNPN, SVGIG (reference sequence). CDR3 nucleotide sequence: TGTGCCTGGAGTGTACTCCACGCAGATACGCAGTATTTT. It is translated as CAWSVLHADTQYF.

The V call is TRBV19, the J call TRBJ1-3; 8 nucleotides agree with TRBD1. This CDR3 has 16 residues. V gave up 5 bases and J gave up 2 bases; unmatched junction bases: 8. Germline V gene sequence: CDR1 LNHDA, CDR2 SQIVND (reference sequence). The CDR3 nucleotides are TGTGCCAGTAGTTTCCGAACGACAGGGGCTGGAAACACCATATATTTT. The encoded protein is CASSFRTTGAGNTIYF.

The chain carries TRBV29-1 and TRBJ1-1, with 7 bases matching TRBD1. Germline V lookup: CDR1 SQVTM, CDR2 ANQGSEA. CDR3 length: 12 amino acids. The J segment lost 0 bases and the V segment lost 6 bases, leaving 1 base of the junction unmatched. This CDR3 is CSVGQVNTEAFF. CDR3 nucleotide sequence: TGCAGCGTCGGACAGGTGAACACTGAAGCTTTCTTT.

The chain combines TRBV6-5 with TRBJ1-3; no reliable D call. There are 12 residues in the CDR3. Germline V gives CDR1 MNHEY, CDR2 SVGAGI. The ends were cut back, 6 bases at V and 4 bases at J, with 7 bases in the middle. The CDR3 DNA reads TGTGCCAGCAGCACGGGAGGAAACACCATATATTTT. Translation gives CASSTGGNTIYF.

The chain uses TRBV5-4 and TRBJ2-1; 10 bases line up with TRBD2. The CDR3 extends over 15 amino acids. Unmatched junction bases numbered 6, after V lost 2 bases and J lost 7 bases. Germline CDR1 and CDR2: SGHNT and YYREEE (reference sequence). CDR3 sequence: CASSFSGRLDNEQFF. The CDR3 nucleotides are TGTGCCAGCAGCTTTAGCGGGAGGTTGGATAATGAGCAGTTCTTC.

This rearrangement joins TRBV18 to TRBJ1-6; 8 bases map to TRBD1. Losses at the gene ends were 2 bases for V and 6 bases for J; bases not matched to a gene: 3. CDR1 and CDR2 (germline): KGHSH, LQKENI. This CDR3 has 15 residues. In nucleotides, the CDR3 is TGTGCCAGCTCACCAAGGACAGGGTTTAATTCACCCCTCCACTTT. Translation: CASSPRTGFNSPLHF.

The chain is built from TRBV9 and TRBJ2-3, with TRBD1 matching over 10 bases. J gave up 2 bases and V 3 bases, and 6 bases lay outside the gene matches. The CDR3 is 16 residues long. Germline assignment: CDR1 SGDLS and CDR2 YYNGEE. The CDR3 DNA reads as TGTGCCAGCAGCGGGGGGACAGGGGTTGCCACAGATACGCAGTATTTT. Amino acid sequence: CASSGGTGVATDTQYF.

The V call is TRBV5-4, the J call TRBJ1-2; TRBD1 might be the D (6 bases). V was shortened by 2 bases and J by 1 base, with 9 bases between the two germline ends. From germline, CDR1 is SGHNT and CDR2 YYREEE (reference sequence). The CDR3 contains 14 residues. The CDR3: CASSLRGNNYGYTF. Here the CDR3 DNA reads TGTGCCAGCAGCTTAAGGGGGAATAACTATGGCTACACCTTC.

The gene calls are TRBV29-1 and TRBJ2-1; TRBD1 agrees at 7 bases. The length of the CDR3 is 13 residues. The germline CDR1 and CDR2 sequences are SQVTM and ANQGSEA. V shed 6 bases and J 6 bases; nucleotides not matched to a gene: 8. The CDR3 coding sequence is TGCAGCGTAGACCGGGACAGTCTCAATGAGCAGTTCTTC. It codes for CSVDRDSLNEQFF.

This clone has more than one count but fewer than ten. The chain has TRBV27 and TRBJ2-3; 8 nucleotides match TRBD2. Germline V gene data show CDR1 as MNHEY and CDR2 as SMNVEV (reference sequence). V lost 5 bases, J lost 5 bases, and 6 bases stayed unmatched. The CDR3 loop spans 14 amino acids. DNA of the CDR3: TGTGCCAGCAGTCAACTAACTAGCGGAGATACGCAGTATTTT. As protein: CASSQLTSGDTQYF.

The V gene is TRBV7-9, the J gene TRBJ1-1, with no clear D. Germline CDR1 and CDR2: SEHNR and FQNEAQ (reference sequence). With 1 base removed from V and 1 base from J, the gap between germline ends came to 10 bases. This CDR3 has 15 amino acids. The CDR3 DNA follows: TGTGCCAGCAGCTTAGAGTCAATGGCGAACACTGAAGCTTTCTTT. Translating it yields CASSLESMANTEAFF.

This chain uses TRBV6-5 with TRBJ2-7, with D perhaps TRBD1 (6 bases). CDR3 length: 15 amino acids. CDR1 is MNHEY and CDR2 is SVGAGI in the germline V gene. V dropped 5 bases and J dropped 7 bases, with 21 bases sitting between them. As DNA, the CDR3 is TGTGCCAGCAGTAATACCGGGACACCTTTGAGTGAGCAGTACTTC. This translates into CASSNTGTPLSEQYF.

This chain joins TRBV21-1 and TRBJ2-7; the table's D call, TRBD1, was not checked against the DNA. TRBV21-1 is described as a pseudogene. The CDR3 has 16 residues. The CDR3 nucleotides are TGTGCCAGCAGCTACGACTTGTACAGGTCCCGTTGCGAGCAGTACGTC. Its protein product is CASSYDLYRSRCEQYV.

This clone is a singleton in its sample. This chain joins TRBV30 and TRBJ1-2; possibly TRBD1 for D (5 bases). Germline values: CDR1 GTSNPN, CDR2 SVGIG (reference sequence). CDR3 length: 13 residues. The ends were cut back, 1 base at V and 6 bases at J, with 12 bases in the middle. In DNA, the CDR3 is TGTGCCTGGAGTGCCGGGGGAGAGAATGGCTACACCTTC. It is translated as CAWSAGGENGYTF.

CDR3 sequence: CASVARVRYNEQFF. The CDR3, as DNA: TGTGCCAGCGTAGCTAGAGTAAGGTACAATGAGCAGTTCTTC. J is TRBJ2-1 and V is TRBV2; D ambiguous. The CDR3 totals 14 residues. Germline CDR1 reads SNHLY; CDR2 reads FYNNEI. V dropped 8 bases and J dropped 4 bases, with 15 bases sitting between them.

The V and J genes are TRBV28 and TRBJ1-1; tentative D call: TRBD1 (5 bases). CDR3 length: 14 residues. Per germline, CDR1 MDHEN and CDR2 SYDVKM. The V end lost 3 bases, the J end lost 0 bases, and 8 bases lay between the germline ends. The CDR3 sequence: CASSFAGLNTEAFF. CDR3 sequence (DNA): TGTGCCAGCAGTTTCGCGGGGCTGAACACTGAAGCTTTCTTT. Filled out from reference TRBV28 and TRBJ1-1, the complete variable domain reads DVKVTQSSRYLVKRTGEKVFLECVQDMDHENMFWYRQDPGLGLRLIYFSYDVKMKEKGDIPEGYSVSREKKERFSLILESASTNQTSMYLCASSFAGLNTEAFFGQGTRLTVV.

The V gene is TRBV3-1 (or the pseudogene TRBV3-2), the J gene TRBJ1-2; the match to TRBD1 covers 8 bases. The V segment lost 1 base and the J segment 8 bases; nucleotides outside the gene matches: 3. Germline V CDR1 and CDR2: LGHDT, YNNKEL (reference sequence). CDR3 length: 13 residues. The CDR3 DNA is TGTGCCAGCAGCCAAGCAGGGGGCGAGGGCTACACCTTC. It is translated as CASSQAGGEGYTF.

Only a few counts were recorded for this clone. The V call is TRBV3-1 (or the pseudogene TRBV3-2), the J call TRBJ2-1, with D tentatively TRBD2 (6 bases). Per germline, CDR1 LGHDT and CDR2 YNNKEL (reference sequence). The CDR3 loop spans 14 amino acids. Deletions cut 5 bases from V and 7 bases from J, with 15 bases between. The CDR3 spells CASSTPGASNEQFF. DNA of the CDR3: TGTGCCAGCAGCACACCGGGAGCTTCGAATGAGCAGTTCTTC.

The chain recombines TRBV6-2 or TRBV6-3 with TRBJ2-7; 8 bases agree with TRBD2. The CDR3 runs 13 residues. Unmatched junction bases numbered 7, after V lost 6 bases and J lost 6 bases. Germline-derived CDR1 and CDR2 are MNHEY and SVGEGT. CDR3 in amino acids: CASSSSGTSEQYF. CDR3 bases: TGTGCCAGCAGCTCCTCCGGGACTAGCGAGCAGTACTTC.

The chain carries TRBV2 and TRBJ2-1; 10 positions match TRBD2. The CDR3 length is 16 residues. CDR1 and CDR2 (germline): SNHLY, FYNNEI. The J segment lost 6 bases and the V segment lost 6 bases, leaving 11 bases of the junction unmatched. Written as DNA, the CDR3 is TGTGCCAGCAGGGGTATCAGCGGGAGGGGTCCCAATGAGCAGTTCTTC. Translated: CASRGISGRGPNEQFF. The full variable domain, rest sourced from reference TRBV2 and TRBJ2-1, is EPEVTQTPSHQVTQMGQEVILRCVPISNHLYFYWYRQILGQKVEFLVSFYNNEISEKSEIFDDQFSVERPDGSNFTLKIRSTKLEDSAMYFCASRGISGRGPNEQFFGPGTRLTVL.

This clone was observed a few times. V and J are TRBV11-2 and TRBJ2-7; 7 bases agree with TRBD1. The CDR3 runs to 15 residues. The J segment lost 0 bases and the V segment lost 7 bases, leaving 9 bases of the junction unmatched. Germline assignment: CDR1 SGHAT and CDR2 FQNNGV. The CDR3 DNA follows: TGTGCCAGCACGAACACAGGGGTCAACTCCTACGAGCAGTACTTC. The encoded protein is CASTNTGVNSYEQYF.

This sequence joins TRBV28 and TRBJ1-5, with 10 positions matching TRBD1. Per germline, CDR1 MDHEN and CDR2 SYDVKM. The CDR3 runs to 15 residues. Trimming took 5 bases from V and 7 from J; bases not matched to a gene: 8. CDR3 in DNA: TGTGCCAGCAGTCTGACAGGGGGCATGAGGCAGCCCCAGCATTTT. This encodes CASSLTGGMRQPQHF.